The clone carrying this T cell receptor (beta chain) was counted a few times. Its antigen is currently unknown. This entry comes from a study of T cell repertoires in cytomegalovirus infection. A single record per CDR3 protein comes from TCRdb applying MiXCR to the reads. The sample shows hundreds of thousands of distinct CDR3 sequences, 40% to 50% of them seen only once. CDR3 length: 15 amino acids. From germline, CDR1 is SGHAT and CDR2 FQNNGV. Between the trimmed V and J ends, which lost 5 bases and 0 bases, there was a span of 11 bases. Here the sequenced sample was cultured PBMCs, taken from culture after CMV antigen stimulation. This sequence joins TRBV11-2 and TRBJ2-1; possible D gene TRBD2, 5 bases. The clonotype comes from a human donor in good health (CMV status not recorded). Some clones in this sample may be carry-over from other donors' samples. The CDR3 loop reads CASSRSVSSYNEQFF. CDR3 coding DNA: TGTGCCAGCAGCCGTAGCGTTAGCTCCTACAATGAGCAGTTCTTC.